This TCR beta chain was retrieved from a study of identical twins. Germline lookup yields CDR1 LNHNV and CDR2 YYDKDF (reference sequence). V was trimmed by 2 bases and J by 5 bases, leaving 15 bases between them. The CDR3 runs to 15 residues. In every case, the donor was a healthy Caucasian. General study findings and limits: Modelling underestimated the level of out-of-frame TCR alpha sharing observed in monozygotic twins. Abundant beta clonotypes from cord blood had fewer insertions, unlike memory repertoires, which showed none. Weaker excess twin sharing was seen among beta out-of-frame sequences.

TCRdb analysed the 5' RACE reads with MiXCR anew, one entry per CDR3 protein. The table has 1.5 million to 2 million distinct CDR3 sequences, about 32% seen once; the top ten hold about 0.27%. A note on this clonotype: No antigen is known for it.

This clonotype was sampled from a newborn girl in good health. The chain couples TRBV15 to TRBJ2-5; D not certain. The sample comprised cord blood. The CDR3 DNA reads as TGTGCCACCAGCAGAACGAGGTGGGTCGTTGAGACCCAGTACTTC. It specifies CATSRTRWVVETQYF.